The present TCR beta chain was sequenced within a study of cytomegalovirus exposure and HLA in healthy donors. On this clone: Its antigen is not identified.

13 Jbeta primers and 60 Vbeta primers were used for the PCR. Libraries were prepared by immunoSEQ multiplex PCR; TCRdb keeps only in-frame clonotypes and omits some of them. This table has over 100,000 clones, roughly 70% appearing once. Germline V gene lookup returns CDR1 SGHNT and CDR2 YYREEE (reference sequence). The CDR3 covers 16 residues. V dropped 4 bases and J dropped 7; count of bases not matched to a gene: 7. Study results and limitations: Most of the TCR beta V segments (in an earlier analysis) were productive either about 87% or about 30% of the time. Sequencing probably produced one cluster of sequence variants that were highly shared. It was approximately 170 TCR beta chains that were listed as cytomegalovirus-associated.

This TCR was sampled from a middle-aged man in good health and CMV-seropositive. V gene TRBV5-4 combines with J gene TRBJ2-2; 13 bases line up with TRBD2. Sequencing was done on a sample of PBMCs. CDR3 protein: CASSQGLAGMGGELFF. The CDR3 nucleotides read TGTGCCAGCAGCCAGGGACTAGCGGGAATGGGCGGGGAGCTGTTTTTT.